This T cell receptor beta chain appears in the sequencing data of a study of T-cell reconstitution after alpha-beta-depleted transplantation in children. Unique molecular identifiers were used to barcode this TCRbeta library. TCRdb redid the calling of the PCR reads with MiXCR, one entry per CDR3 protein. This table holds 250,000 to 300,000 distinct CDR3 sequences, 6.5% to 9% found once. Whole-study results and caveats: The main origin of T-cell counts and diversity one year after transplant was newly produced T cells. As was reported, about two months after transplant, alpha-beta T cells came from several hundred expanded graft clones. Some patients' high day-60 TCRbeta diversity was attributed to recipient cells surviving conditioning.

This clonotype was recorded at least ten times. Its target is unknown. This clonotype was sampled from a female patient aged 2-15 years who had a stem cell transplant for Fanconi anemia, so the T cells may come from the graft donor. This specimen was peripheral blood, taken 360 days after TCRalphabeta/CD19-depleted stem cell transplant.

As DNA, the CDR3 is TGTGCCAGCAGCTTACCAGCCCAAGGGACATACGATGGCTACACCTTC. Amino acid sequence: CASSLPAQGTYDGYTF. V is TRBV5-6 and J is TRBJ1-2; D perhaps matches TRBD1 (6 bases). This CDR3 is 16 amino acids long. The germline V gene has CDR1 SGHDT and CDR2 YYEEEE. V was pared by 2 bases and J by 6 bases, with 20 bases between. Variable domain in full (rest from reference TRBV5-6 and TRBJ1-2): DAGVTQSPTHLIKTRGQQVTLRCSPKSGHDTVSWYQQALGQGPQFIFQYYEEEERQRGNFPDRFSGHQFPNYSSELNVNALLLGDSALYLCASSLPAQGTYDGYTFGSGTRLTVV.